Below, 10 T cell receptor beta chains from the same sample are listed, as sequenced in a study of control samples from healthy donors and cancer patients. Measured with immunoSEQ multiplex PCR; TCRdb has only the in-frame clones, and not every one. The sample contains roughly 130,000 clones, about nine tenths of which appear only once. Sequenced: blood. Source of these receptors: a woman aged 30 to 39 in good health.

V is TRBV5-1 and J is TRBJ2-3; a weak D match, TRBD2 (6 bases). Per germline, CDR1 SGHRS and CDR2 YFSETQ. CDR3 length: 13 amino acids. Trimming pared 7 bases from V and 6 bases from J, leaving 15 bases between. CDR3 coding DNA: TGCGCCAGCCGCCGGGACTCACCCGATACGCAGTATTTT. It yields the protein CASRRDSPDTQYF.

This rearrangement joins TRBV19 to TRBJ2-2; 7 bases align to TRBD1. V was clipped by 6 bases and J by 4 bases; unmatched bases: 5. Germline values: CDR1 LNHDA, CDR2 SQIVND (reference sequence). This CDR3 is built from 14 residues. In nucleotides, the CDR3 is TGTGCCAGTAGACAGGGGTCGGGCACCGGGGAGCTGTTTTTT. Amino acids: CASRQGSGTGELFF. Full variable domain (missing parts from reference TRBV19 and TRBJ2-2): DGGITQSPKYLFRKEGQNVTLSCEQNLNHDAMYWYRQDPGQGLRLIYYSQIVNDFQKGDIAEGYSVSREKKESFPLTVTSAQKNPTAFYLCASRQGSGTGELFFGEGSRLTVL.

This sequence joins TRBV19 and TRBJ2-1, with 15 bases that match TRBD2. The CDR3 totals 19 residues. Germline CDR1 and CDR2: LNHDA and SQIVND (reference sequence). Trimming cost V 5 bases and J 8 bases; bases outside gene matches: 16. The CDR3 protein is CASSYLRTSGRASIDEQFF. The CDR3 DNA reads as TGTGCCAGTAGTTACCTCAGGACTAGCGGGAGGGCTTCCATCGATGAGCAGTTCTTC.

The chain carries TRBV6-5 and TRBJ2-7, with a tentative D call TRBD2 (5 bases). CDR1 and CDR2 (germline): MNHEY, SVGAGI. V was clipped by 7 bases and J by 2 bases, with 9 bases between them. This CDR3 contains 12 residues. In nucleotides, the CDR3 is TGTGCCAGCATTGGGAGTCCCTACGAGCAGTACTTC. Amino acid sequence: CASIGSPYEQYF.

The J gene is TRBJ2-7, the V gene TRBV5-5; 11 positions match TRBD2. With V trimmed by 6 bases and J by 5 bases, 4 bases remained unmatched. Germline lookup yields CDR1 SGHKS and CDR2 YYEKEE (reference sequence). This CDR3 spans 13 amino acids. The CDR3 reads CASKTSGSHEQYF. As DNA, the CDR3 is TGTGCCAGCAAAACTAGCGGGAGCCACGAGCAGTACTTC.

This clone has only a few counts. The gene calls are TRBV30 and TRBJ2-7; D perhaps matches TRBD2 (5 bases). Looked up from germline, CDR1 is GTSNPN and CDR2 is SVGIG (reference sequence). There are 12 residues in the CDR3. The ends were cut back, 3 bases at V and 3 bases at J, with 9 bases in the middle. The CDR3 DNA sequence: TGTGCCTGGAGCCCCAGCGGCTACGAGCAGTACTTC. Its protein is CAWSPSGYEQYF.

The chain employs TRBV5-6 and TRBJ1-4, with a possible D match to TRBD1 (5 bases). There are 15 residues in the CDR3. Germline V gene sequence: CDR1 SGHDT, CDR2 YYEEEE. Deletions cut 2 bases from V and 8 bases from J, with 16 bases between. The CDR3 loop reads CASSFGPGLGEKLFF. The CDR3 region has the DNA TGTGCCAGCAGCTTTGGGCCGGGACTCGGGGAAAAACTGTTTTTT.

The chain combines TRBV30 with TRBJ2-2; 8 bases align to TRBD2. The V and J ends lost 8 bases and 2 bases, in that order; junction bases with no gene match: 7. Germline CDR1 reads GTSNPN; CDR2 reads SVGIG (reference sequence). This CDR3 has 14 amino acids. The CDR3 protein is CALPGGSNTGELFF. DNA for the CDR3: TGTGCCCTACCGGGAGGGAGTAACACCGGGGAGCTGTTTTTT.

This sequence joins TRBV24-1 and TRBJ1-3; 8 nucleotides line up with TRBD1. V lost 9 bases and J lost 0; bases outside the gene matches: 6. The germline CDR1 and CDR2 sequences are KGHDR and SFDVKD. CDR3 length: 15 amino acids. CDR3 sequence: CATGGDRSSGNTIYF. The CDR3 region has the DNA TGTGCCACCGGAGGGGACAGGAGCTCTGGAAACACCATATATTTT.

The chain couples TRBV5-6 to TRBJ2-1; D is unresolved. V was pared by 5 bases and J by 0 bases, with 15 bases between. This CDR3 has 16 residues. Per the germline V gene, CDR1 is SGHDT and CDR2 is YYEEEE. CDR3 in amino acids: CASRLFGKGSYNEQFF. The CDR3 DNA follows: TGTGCCAGCAGGCTTTTTGGGAAAGGCTCCTACAATGAGCAGTTCTTC.